Presented here are 20 T cell receptor beta chains from one specimen sequenced in a study of metastatic and nonmetastatic thyroid tumors. TCRdb reassembled clones from the PCR reads with MiXCR. The data show 30,000 or so clones, around 28% seen once. Not a single patient had been given any form of treatment at any point before undergoing thyroid surgery. Input material: blood. Receptors originate from a female donor with papillary thyroid cancer or a benign thyroid nodule (not recorded which). Some clones in this sample may be carry-over from other donors' samples.

The sample holds one count of this clone. The V gene is TRBV15, the J gene TRBJ2-1; 8 positions match TRBD1. The CDR3 contains 18 residues. Germline V gene data show CDR1 as LNHNV and CDR2 as YYDKDF (reference sequence). Trimming removed 2 bases from V and 13 bases from J; junction bases left unmatched: 22. CDR3 coding DNA: TGTGCCACCAGCAGAACCTCCATCCCCCTCAGGGGGCCCCGGTCACAGTTCTTC. It is translated as CATSRTSIPLRGPRSQFF.

There are many counts of this clone. V gene TRBV7-3 combines with J gene TRBJ2-5; 12 positions agree with TRBD2. The CDR3 runs to 15 residues. V lost 5 bases to trimming and J lost 5 bases; unmatched junction nucleotides: 6. CDR1 is SGHTA and CDR2 is FQGTGA in the germline V gene. The CDR3 DNA reads as TGTGCCAGCAGCGCCCTAGCGGGGGGGAGGGAGACCCAGTACTTC. As protein: CASSALAGGRETQYF.

As to this clone: Relative to the germline gene, one junction end is altered; a read error may explain this. The J gene is TRBJ1-1, the V gene TRBV11-2, with D maybe TRBD1 (5 bases). Germline values: CDR1 SGHAT, CDR2 FQNNGV. The CDR3 is 13 residues long. Written as DNA, the CDR3 is TGTGTCAGCAGCTCAACAGGTGACCCTGAAGCTTTCTTT. It is translated as CVSSSTGDPEAFF.

The table lists this clone with a few counts. The chain links TRBV28 to TRBJ2-7; weak D call: TRBD1 (6 bases). Trimming removed 7 bases from V and 3 bases from J, with 13 bases in between. Germline CDR1 and CDR2: MDHEN and SYDVKM. The CDR3 is made up of 13 amino acids. The CDR3 DNA sequence: TGTGCCAGCACCACGGACAGATACTACGAGCAGTACTTC. Translation: CASTTDRYYEQYF.

In its sample, this clone was seen many times. Since a much larger clone is just one base distant, this may be a read error. Other DNA sequences in the sample encode the same CDR3. The J gene is TRBJ2-1, the V gene TRBV5-1; 11 nucleotides agree with TRBD2. From germline, CDR1 is SGHRS and CDR2 YFSETQ. The CDR3 spans 16 residues. The CDR3 region has the DNA TGCGCCAGCAGCTCGGGACTAGCGGCCCTCTACAATGAGCAGTTCTTT. Translation gives CASSSGLAALYNEQFF.

A remark on this clone: Compared with germline, one end of the junction differs, possibly owing to a read error. This sequence joins TRBV7-8 and TRBJ2-2; D call uncertain. Germline loops: CDR1 SGHVS, CDR2 FQNEAQ. The CDR3 loop spans 14 amino acids. In DNA form, the CDR3 reads TGTGCCAGCAGCTTAACAGCTAACACCGCGGAGCTGTTTTTT. As protein: CASSLTANTAELFF.

The table lists this clone with many counts. The rearrangement links TRBV7-8 to TRBJ1-5; D not resolved. Germline V gene lookup returns CDR1 SGHVS and CDR2 FQNEAQ. The CDR3 spans 13 residues. With 8 bases removed from V and 4 bases from J, the gap between germline ends came to 12 bases. This chain's CDR3 is CASRSSPNQPQHF. The CDR3 DNA reads as TGTGCCAGCCGGAGCTCCCCGAATCAGCCCCAGCATTTT.

As regards this clone: The junction shows a germline mismatch at one end, possibly a read error. The chain combines TRBV20-1 with TRBJ1-6; D perhaps matches TRBD1 (6 bases). The germline V gene encodes CDR1 DFQATT and CDR2 SNEGSKA (reference sequence). CDR3 size: 13 residues. The CDR3 sequence is CSAAGVHNSALHF. DNA for the CDR3: TGCAGTGCTGCAGGGGTACACAATTCAGCCCTCCACTTT.

This clone was observed at least ten times. With a much larger clone just one base away, this may be a read error. The J gene is TRBJ2-3, the V gene TRBV24-1; perhaps D is TRBD1 or TRBD2 (7 bases each). The CDR3 covers 12 residues. Germline V gives CDR1 KGHDR, CDR2 SFDVKD. V lost 8 bases and J lost 6, with 11 bases in between. CDR3 protein: CATIQGGDTQYF. The CDR3 region has the DNA TGTGCCACCATCCAGGGGGGGGATACGCAGTATTTT.

Points on this clone: An end of the junction does not agree with germline; a read error may underlie this. The chain carries TRBV20-1 and TRBJ2-2, with a possible D match to TRBD2 (6 bases). This CDR3 comprises 15 residues. Germline CDR1 is DFQATT and CDR2 is SNEGSKA (reference sequence). CDR3 amino acids: CSARDMSSDTGELFF. In nucleotides, the CDR3 is TGCAGTGCTAGAGATATGTCTAGCGACACCGGTGAGCTGTTTTTT.

In its sample, this clone was seen a few times. V gene TRBV19 combines with J gene TRBJ1-5, with D perhaps TRBD1 (5 bases). Trimming took 9 bases from V and 7 from J, leaving 22 bases between them. This CDR3 has 15 amino acids. The V gene's germline CDR1 is LNHDA and CDR2 SQIVND (reference sequence). The CDR3 DNA reads as TGTGCCAGGGGGGATACCGAGAAGTACGGCCAGCCCCAGCATTTT. It is translated as CARGDTEKYGQPQHF.

The CDR3 reads CASSQLGGARYEQYF. The DNA of the CDR3 is TGCGCCAGCAGCCAACTCGGAGGTGCAAGGTACGAGCAGTACTTC. The chain recombines TRBV4-1 with TRBJ2-7, with D tentatively TRBD2 (5 bases). The length of the CDR3 is 15 residues. CDR1 MGHRA and CDR2 YSYEKL come from the germline V gene. V dropped 2 bases and J dropped 4 bases, with 15 bases sitting between them.

This chain uses TRBV5-1 with TRBJ2-7, with D maybe TRBD1 (5 bases). V lost 6 bases and J 7 bases, leaving 23 bases between the germline ends. Germline CDR1 SGHRS, CDR2 YFSETQ. The CDR3 extends over 15 amino acids. The CDR3 nucleotides read TGCGCCAGCATCTGGCAGGACGGTGGGGCCGGGGAGCAGTACTTC. Protein sequence: CASIWQDGGAGEQYF.

In this sample, this clone is medium-sized. The sample carries other DNA sequences with the same CDR3. The V gene is TRBV11-2, the J gene TRBJ2-7; TRBD2 agrees at 11 bases. Per germline, CDR1 SGHAT and CDR2 FQNNGV. CDR3 length: 15 residues. The J segment lost 4 bases and the V segment lost 5 bases, leaving 7 bases of the junction unmatched. The CDR3 protein is CASSPGLAGDYEQYF. DNA for the CDR3: TGTGCCAGCAGCCCCGGACTAGCGGGCGATTACGAGCAGTACTTC. The variable domain in full, with the rest retrieved from reference TRBV11-2 and TRBJ2-7, is EAGVAQSPRYKIIEKRQSVAFWCNPISGHATLYWYQQILGQGPKLLIQFQNNGVVDDSQLPKDRFSAERLKGVDSTLKIQPAKLEDSAVYLCASSPGLAGDYEQYFGPGTRLTVT.

The chain is built from TRBV4-1 and TRBJ1-5; D uncertain. V was cut by 0 bases and J by 3 bases, with 12 bases left in between. Per the germline V gene, CDR1 is MGHRA and CDR2 is YSYEKL. The CDR3 length is 16 residues. CDR3 region: CASSQEFRTSNQPQHF. Written as DNA, the CDR3 is TGCGCCAGCAGCCAAGAGTTTCGGACTTCCAATCAGCCCCAGCATTTT.

The chain recombines TRBV7-6 with TRBJ2-5, with 7 nucleotides matching TRBD2. With 4 bases clipped from V and 3 bases from J, the junction kept 5 bases outside the gene matches. In germline, CDR1 is SGHVS, CDR2 FNYEAQ. This CDR3 is 14 amino acids long. This CDR3 reads CASSSTGGKETQYF. The CDR3 coding sequence is TGTGCCAGCAGCTCCACGGGAGGAAAAGAGACCCAGTACTTC.

Ten or more counts support this clone. The chain combines TRBV4-1 with TRBJ2-3; TRBD2 is a possible D gene (6 bases). This CDR3 has 14 residues. Between the trimmed V and J ends, which lost 4 bases and 4 bases, there was a span of 12 bases. Germline V gives CDR1 MGHRA, CDR2 YSYEKL. The CDR3: CASSLPGGSDTQYF. The CDR3 DNA reads TGCGCCAGCAGCCTTCCCGGAGGGTCAGATACGCAGTATTTT.

This clone is labeled medium-sized. This rearrangement joins TRBV12-3 or TRBV12-4 to TRBJ2-7; perhaps TRBD2 as D (5 bases). This CDR3 comprises 10 residues. Trimming stripped 6 bases from V and 5 bases from J, with 5 bases between. The CDR3 here is CASSGDEQYF. As DNA, the CDR3 is TGTGCCAGCAGCGGGGACGAGCAGTACTTC.

In this sample, this clone turned up many times. This chain connects TRBV2 to TRBJ2-2; 7 bases map to TRBD2. CDR1 is SNHLY, CDR2 FYNNEI, per germline. J lost 4 bases, V lost 7 bases, and 9 bases had no gene match. The CDR3 extends over 15 amino acids. The CDR3 protein is CASIPAGTATGELFF. As DNA, the CDR3 is TGTGCCAGCATACCAGCGGGAACGGCCACCGGGGAGCTGTTTTTT.

The chain has TRBV11-1 and TRBJ2-7; 7 nucleotides agree with TRBD2. Germline V lookup: CDR1 SGHAT, CDR2 FQDESV (reference sequence). The J segment lost 6 bases and the V segment lost 4 bases, leaving 15 bases of the junction unmatched. The CDR3 is made up of 16 amino acids. The CDR3 nucleotides read TGTGCCAGCAGCTCATCGAGGGGCGGGGGTGCGGCCGAGCAGTACTTC. Its translation: CASSSSRGGGAAEQYF.